This paragraph covers one T cell receptor beta chain sequence. Its target is unknown. MiXCR, run by TCRdb on the reads, gives a single entry per CDR3 protein. The sample has about 65,000 distinct CDR3 sequences, approximately 47% seen once. The CDR3 contains 14 residues. CDR1 and CDR2 from the germline V gene are KGHSH and LQKENI. The germline V and J ends were trimmed by 4 bases and 0 bases, with 9 bases remaining between them. These data are taken from a study of type 1 regulatory T cells. Study-wide background: An in vitro protocol generated T-allo10, a Tr1-enriched, alloantigen-specific CD4 T cell product. Findings of the study overall: Tr1 cells had a more restricted TCR repertoire than non-Tr1 cells.

Material for sequencing was cultured non-Tr1 T cells, either the whole culture or a sorted T cell fraction (not recorded which). The sequence derives from a human donor in good health. The V call is TRBV18, the J call TRBJ1-1, with D uncertain. CDR3 protein: CASSQQTVNTEAFF. CDR3 bases: TGTGCCAGCTCACAACAGACGGTGAACACTGAAGCTTTCTTT. The full variable domain, its missing parts supplied by reference TRBV18 and TRBJ1-1, is NAGVMQNPRHLVRRRGQEARLRCSPMKGHSHVYWYRQLPEEGLKFMVYLQKENIIDESGMPKERFSAEFPKEGPSILRIQQVVRGDSAAYFCASSQQTVNTEAFFGQGTRLTVV.